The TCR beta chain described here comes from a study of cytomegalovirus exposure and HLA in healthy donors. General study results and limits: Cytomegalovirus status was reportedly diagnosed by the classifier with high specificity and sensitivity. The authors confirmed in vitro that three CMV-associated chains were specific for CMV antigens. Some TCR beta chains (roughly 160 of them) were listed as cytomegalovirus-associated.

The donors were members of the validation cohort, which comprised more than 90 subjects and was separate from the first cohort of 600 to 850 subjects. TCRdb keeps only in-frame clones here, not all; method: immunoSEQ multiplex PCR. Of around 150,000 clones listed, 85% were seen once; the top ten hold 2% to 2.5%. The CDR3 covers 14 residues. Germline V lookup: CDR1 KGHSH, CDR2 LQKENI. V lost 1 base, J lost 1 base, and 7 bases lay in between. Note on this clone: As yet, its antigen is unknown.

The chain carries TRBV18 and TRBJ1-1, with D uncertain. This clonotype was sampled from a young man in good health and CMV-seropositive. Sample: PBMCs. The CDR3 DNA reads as TGTGCCAGCTCACCACGGTCAGAGAACACTGAAGCTTTCTTT. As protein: CASSPRSENTEAFF. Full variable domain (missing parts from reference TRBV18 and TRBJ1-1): NAGVMQNPRHLVRRRGQEARLRCSPMKGHSHVYWYRQLPEEGLKFMVYLQKENIIDESGMPKERFSAEFPKEGPSILRIQQVVRGDSAAYFCASSPRSENTEAFFGQGTRLTVV.